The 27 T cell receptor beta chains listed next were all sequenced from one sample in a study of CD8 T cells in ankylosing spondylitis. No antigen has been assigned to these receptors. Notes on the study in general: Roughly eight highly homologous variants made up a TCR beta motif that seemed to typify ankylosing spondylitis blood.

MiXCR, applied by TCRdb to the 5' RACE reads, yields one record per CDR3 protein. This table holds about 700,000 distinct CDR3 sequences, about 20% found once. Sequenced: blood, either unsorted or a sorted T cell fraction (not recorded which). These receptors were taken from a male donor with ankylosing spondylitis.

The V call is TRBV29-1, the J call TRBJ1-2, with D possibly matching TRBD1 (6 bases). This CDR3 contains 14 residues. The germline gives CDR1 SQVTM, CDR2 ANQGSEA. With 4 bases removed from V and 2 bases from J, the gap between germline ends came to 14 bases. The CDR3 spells CSVAPPGQNYGYTF. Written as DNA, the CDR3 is TGCAGCGTTGCCCCTCCGGGACAAAACTATGGCTACACCTTC. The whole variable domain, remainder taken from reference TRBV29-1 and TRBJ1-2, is SAVISQKPSRDICQRGTSLTIQCQVDSQVTMMFWYRQQPGQSLTLIATANQGSEATYESGFVIDKFPISRPNLTFSTLTVSNMSPEDSSIYLCSVAPPGQNYGYTFGSGTRLTVV.

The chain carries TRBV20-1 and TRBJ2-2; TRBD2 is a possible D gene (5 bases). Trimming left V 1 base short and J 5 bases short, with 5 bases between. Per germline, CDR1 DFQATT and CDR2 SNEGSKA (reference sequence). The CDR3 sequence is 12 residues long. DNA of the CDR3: TGCAGTGCTAGAGCGGGGACCGGGGAGCTGTTTTTT. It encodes CSARAGTGELFF.

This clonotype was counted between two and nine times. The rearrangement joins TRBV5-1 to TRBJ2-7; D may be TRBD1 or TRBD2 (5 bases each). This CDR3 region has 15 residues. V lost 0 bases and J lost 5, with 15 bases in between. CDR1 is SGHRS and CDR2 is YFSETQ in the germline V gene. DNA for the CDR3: TGCGCCAGCAGCTTGGATGGGGGACCCTATGACGAGCAGTACTTC. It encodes CASSLDGGPYDEQYF.

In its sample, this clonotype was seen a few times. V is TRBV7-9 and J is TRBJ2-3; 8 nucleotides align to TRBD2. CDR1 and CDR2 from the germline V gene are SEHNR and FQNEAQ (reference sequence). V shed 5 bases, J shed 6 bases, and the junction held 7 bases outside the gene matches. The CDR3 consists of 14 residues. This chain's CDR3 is CASSPGTRIDTQYF. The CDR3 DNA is TGTGCCAGCAGCCCCGGGACTAGGATCGATACGCAGTATTTT.

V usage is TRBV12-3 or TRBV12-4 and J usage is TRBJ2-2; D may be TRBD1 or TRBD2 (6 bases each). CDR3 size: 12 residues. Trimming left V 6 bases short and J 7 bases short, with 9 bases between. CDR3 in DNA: TGTGCCAGCAGAGGGGGGTACGGGGAGCTGTTTTTT. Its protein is CASRGGYGELFF.

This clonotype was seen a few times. The CDR3 sequence is CAKEPGSDTQYF. The CDR3, as DNA: TGTGCCAAAGAACCAGGGTCAGATACGCAGTATTTT. The rearrangement joins TRBV2 to TRBJ2-3; D is possibly TRBD1 (5 bases). The V gene lost 10 bases and the J gene lost 4 bases, with 12 bases spanning the gap. The CDR3 has 12 residues. Germline loops: CDR1 SNHLY, CDR2 FYNNEI.

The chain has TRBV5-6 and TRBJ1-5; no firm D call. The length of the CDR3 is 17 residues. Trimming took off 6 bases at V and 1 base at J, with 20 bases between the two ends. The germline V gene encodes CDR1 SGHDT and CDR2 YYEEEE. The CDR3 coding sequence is TGTGCCAGCACCCAACACACAGAGGTGGGGAGCAATCAGCCCCAGCATTTT. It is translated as CASTQHTEVGSNQPQHF.

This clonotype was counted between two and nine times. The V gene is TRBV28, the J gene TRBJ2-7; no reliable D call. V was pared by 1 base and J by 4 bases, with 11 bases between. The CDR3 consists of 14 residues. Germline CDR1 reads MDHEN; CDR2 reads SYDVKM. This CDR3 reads CASSLSQPEYEQYF. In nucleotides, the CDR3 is TGTGCCAGCAGTTTATCACAGCCGGAATACGAGCAGTACTTC. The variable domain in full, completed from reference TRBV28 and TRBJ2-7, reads DVKVTQSSRYLVKRTGEKVFLECVQDMDHENMFWYRQDPGLGLRLIYFSYDVKMKEKGDIPEGYSVSREKKERFSLILESASTNQTSMYLCASSLSQPEYEQYFGPGTRLTVT.

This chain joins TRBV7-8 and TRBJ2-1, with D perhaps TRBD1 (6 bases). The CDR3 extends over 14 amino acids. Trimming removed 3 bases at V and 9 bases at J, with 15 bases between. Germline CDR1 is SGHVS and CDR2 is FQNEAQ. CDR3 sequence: CASSFSGAVIEQFF. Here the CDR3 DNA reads TGTGCCAGCAGCTTTTCAGGGGCCGTAATTGAGCAGTTCTTC.

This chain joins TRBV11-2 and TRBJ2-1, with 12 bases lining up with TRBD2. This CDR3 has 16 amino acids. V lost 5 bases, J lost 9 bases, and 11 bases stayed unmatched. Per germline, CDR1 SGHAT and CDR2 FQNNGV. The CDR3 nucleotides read TGTGCCAGCAGCCCCACCCTAGCGGGAGGGCCCGTTGAGCAGTTCTTC. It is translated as CASSPTLAGGPVEQFF.

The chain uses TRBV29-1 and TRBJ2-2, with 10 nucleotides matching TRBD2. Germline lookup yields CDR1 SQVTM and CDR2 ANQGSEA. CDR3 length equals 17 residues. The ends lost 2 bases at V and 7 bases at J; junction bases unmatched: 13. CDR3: CSVERASGSGMGGELFF. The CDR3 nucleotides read TGCAGCGTTGAAAGGGCTAGCGGGAGCGGAATGGGCGGGGAGCTGTTTTTT.

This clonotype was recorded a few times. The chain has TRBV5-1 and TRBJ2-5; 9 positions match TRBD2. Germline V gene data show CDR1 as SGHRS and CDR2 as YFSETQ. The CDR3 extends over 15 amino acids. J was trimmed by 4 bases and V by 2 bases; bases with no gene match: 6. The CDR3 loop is CASSFVLAGSETQYF. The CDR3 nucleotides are TGCGCCAGCAGCTTCGTCCTAGCGGGGTCAGAGACCCAGTACTTC.

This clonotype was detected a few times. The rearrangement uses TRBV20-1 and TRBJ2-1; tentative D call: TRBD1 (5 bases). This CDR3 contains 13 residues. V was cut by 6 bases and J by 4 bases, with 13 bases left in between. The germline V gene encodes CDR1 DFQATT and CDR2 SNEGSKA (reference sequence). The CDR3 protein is CSAGQEVYNEQFF. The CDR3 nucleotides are TGCAGTGCCGGACAAGAAGTTTACAATGAGCAGTTCTTC.

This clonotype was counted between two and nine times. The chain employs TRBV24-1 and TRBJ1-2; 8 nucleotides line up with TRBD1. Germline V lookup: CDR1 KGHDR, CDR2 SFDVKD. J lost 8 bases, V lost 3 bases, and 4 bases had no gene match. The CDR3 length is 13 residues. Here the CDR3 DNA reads TGTGCCACCAGTGATCGGACAGGGTCCGGCTACACCTTC. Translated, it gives CATSDRTGSGYTF.

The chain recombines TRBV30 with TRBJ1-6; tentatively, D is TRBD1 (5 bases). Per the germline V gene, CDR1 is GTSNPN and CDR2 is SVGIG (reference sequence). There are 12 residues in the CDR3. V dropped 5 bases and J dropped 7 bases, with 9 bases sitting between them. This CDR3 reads CAWGPGNSPLHF. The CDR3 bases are TGTGCCTGGGGGCCAGGGAATTCACCCCTCCACTTT. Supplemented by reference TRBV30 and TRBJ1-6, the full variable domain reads SQTIHQWPATLVQPVGSPLSLECTVEGTSNPNLYWYRQAAGRGLQLLFYSVGIGQISSEVPQNLSASRPQDRQFILSSKKLLLSDSGFYLCAWGPGNSPLHFGNGTRLTVT.

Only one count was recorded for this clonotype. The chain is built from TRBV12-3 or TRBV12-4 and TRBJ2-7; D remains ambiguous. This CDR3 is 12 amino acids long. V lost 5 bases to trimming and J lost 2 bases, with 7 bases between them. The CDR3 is CASSADPYEQYF. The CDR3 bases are TGTGCCAGCAGTGCTGACCCCTACGAGCAGTACTTC.

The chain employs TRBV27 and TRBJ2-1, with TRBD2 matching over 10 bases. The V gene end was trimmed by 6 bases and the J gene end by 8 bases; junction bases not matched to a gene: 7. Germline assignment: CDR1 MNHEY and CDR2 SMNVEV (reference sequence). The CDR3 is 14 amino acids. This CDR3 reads CASRAAGGAHEQFF. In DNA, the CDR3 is TGTGCCAGCAGAGCAGCGGGGGGGGCCCATGAGCAGTTCTTC.

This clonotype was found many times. CDR3 coding DNA: TGTGCCAGCAGCGAGGGACAGGGTTACACTGAAGCTTTCTTT. Encoded protein: CASSEGQGYTEAFF. The rearrangement uses TRBV7-8 and TRBJ1-1; 9 bases line up with TRBD1. The germline V gene has CDR1 SGHVS and CDR2 FQNEAQ. V was clipped by 5 bases and J by 3 bases; unmatched bases: 4. The CDR3 is 14 amino acids.

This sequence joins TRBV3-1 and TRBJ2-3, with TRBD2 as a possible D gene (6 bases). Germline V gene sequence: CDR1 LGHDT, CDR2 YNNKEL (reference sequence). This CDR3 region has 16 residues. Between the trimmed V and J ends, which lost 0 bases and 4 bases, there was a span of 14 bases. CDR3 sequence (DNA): TGTGCCAGCAGCCAAGACCCGGGAGTGGGCGCAGATACGCAGTATTTT. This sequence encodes CASSQDPGVGADTQYF.

CDR3 nucleotide sequence: TGTGCCAGCAGCCCTAGCTCCCGGGGCTACGAGCAGTACTTC. It is translated as CASSPSSRGYEQYF. The chain has TRBV7-2 and TRBJ2-7; D is perhaps TRBD2 (5 bases). Trimming took 5 bases from V and 3 from J, leaving 14 bases between them. The CDR3 length is 14 residues. Germline V gene data show CDR1 as SGHTA and CDR2 as FQGNSA. The full variable domain, its missing parts supplied by reference TRBV7-2 and TRBJ2-7, is GAGVSQSPSNKVTEKGKDVELRCDPISGHTALYWYRQSLGQGLEFLIYFQGNSAPDKSGLPSDRFSAERTGGSVSTLTIQRTQQEDSAVYLCASSPSSRGYEQYFGPGTRLTVT.

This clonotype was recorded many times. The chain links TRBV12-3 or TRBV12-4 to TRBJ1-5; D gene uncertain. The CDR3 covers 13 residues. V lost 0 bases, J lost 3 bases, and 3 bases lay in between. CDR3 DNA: TGTGCCAGCAGTTTAGCCCTCAATCAGCCCCAGCATTTT. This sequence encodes CASSLALNQPQHF.

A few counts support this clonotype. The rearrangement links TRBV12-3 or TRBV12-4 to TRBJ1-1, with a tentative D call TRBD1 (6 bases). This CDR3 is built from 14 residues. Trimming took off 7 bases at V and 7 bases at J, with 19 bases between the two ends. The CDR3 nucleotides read TGTGCCAGCACCAGGGAGGGGGGGCGGCATGAAGCTTTCTTT. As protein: CASTREGGRHEAFF.

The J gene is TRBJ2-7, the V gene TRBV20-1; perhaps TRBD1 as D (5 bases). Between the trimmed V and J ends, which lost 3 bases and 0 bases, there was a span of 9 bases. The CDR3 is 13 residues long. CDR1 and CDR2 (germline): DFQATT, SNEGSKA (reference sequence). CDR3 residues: CSARDIDSYEQYF. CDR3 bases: TGCAGTGCTAGGGACATCGACTCCTACGAGCAGTACTTC.

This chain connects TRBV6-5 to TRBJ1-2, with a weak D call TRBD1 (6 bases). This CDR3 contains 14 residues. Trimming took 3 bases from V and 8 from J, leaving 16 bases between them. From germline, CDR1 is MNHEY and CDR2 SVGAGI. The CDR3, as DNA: TGTGCCAGCAGTTATAGCAGGGGAGGTTGGGGCTACACCTTC. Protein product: CASSYSRGGWGYTF.

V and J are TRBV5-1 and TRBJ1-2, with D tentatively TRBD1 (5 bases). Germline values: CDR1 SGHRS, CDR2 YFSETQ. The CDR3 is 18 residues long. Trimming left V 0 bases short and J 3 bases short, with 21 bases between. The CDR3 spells CASSLVPGSPIGDYGYTF. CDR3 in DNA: TGCGCCAGCAGCTTGGTTCCAGGGAGCCCTATCGGGGACTATGGCTACACCTTC.

CDR3 residues: CASSLSTAFTTDTQYF. For the CDR3, the DNA is TGTGCCAGCAGCTTAAGCACAGCCTTTACCACAGATACGCAGTATTTT. The chain employs TRBV7-6 and TRBJ2-3; D remains ambiguous. Deletions cut 2 bases from V and 2 bases from J, with 14 bases between. This CDR3 has 16 residues. CDR1 and CDR2 (germline): SGHVS, FNYEAQ.

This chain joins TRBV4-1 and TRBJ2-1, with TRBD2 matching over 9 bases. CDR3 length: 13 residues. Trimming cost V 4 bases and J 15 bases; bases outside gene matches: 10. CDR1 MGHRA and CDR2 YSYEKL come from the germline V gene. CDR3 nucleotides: TGCGCCAGCAGCCCCCCGGGACTAGCTTTTCCGTTCTTC. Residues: CASSPPGLAFPFF.